This T cell receptor (beta chain) is from a study of Ad26.COV2.S vaccination and SARS-CoV-2 variants. Treatment of the sample: 15 to 20 received Ad26.COV2.S at low or high dose, single or two shots; about 5 received placebo; per-sample allocation not given. Day 63 following the first vaccine or placebo injection was when the samples were taken. Profiling relied on immunoSEQ multiplex PCR, and the TCRdb table lists in-frame clones only, not all of them. The sample has around 350,000 clones; around 83% are singletons. There are 14 residues in the CDR3. V was pared by 1 base and J by 9 bases, with 5 bases of the junction left unmatched. Germline V gene lookup returns CDR1 MNHEY and CDR2 SVGAGI.

The chain links TRBV6-5 to TRBJ2-1; TRBD2 matches at 8 bases. This TCR was recovered from a person aged 18-65 years who received the Ad26.COV2.S COVID-19 vaccine or a placebo. Here the sequenced sample was peripheral blood, taken in a trial of Ad26.COV2.S vaccine versus placebo. This chain's CDR3 is CASSYLAGGLEQFF. As DNA, the CDR3 is TGTGCCAGCAGTTACTTGGCGGGAGGTCTTGAGCAGTTCTTC.